Here is one T cell receptor beta chain with its context. Germline assignment: CDR1 SGHTA and CDR2 FQGTGA. The V and J ends lost 6 bases and 0 bases respectively, with 8 bases between them. CDR3 size: 13 residues. Participants' own reports of clinical history determined their cohort assignment. Original analysis: Amplifying reference gene primers gave estimates of nucleated cell counts. The assay was immunoSEQ multiplex PCR, and TCRdb's table has in-frame clones only and misses some. V, J and clone size are taken as reported in that table, and D and trimming were inferred from the DNA itself. The sample contains just over 150,000 clones, 85% to 90% of which appear only once. This specimen comes from a study of blood T cell repertoires in COVID-19. The wider study: Acute and convalescent COVID-19 samples came from the United States, Italy and Spain. In each case, the material was cDNA or gDNA derived from T cells, B-cell-depleted T cells, or PBMCs.

This sequence originates from a woman in her 50s who had recovered from COVID-19. This chain connects TRBV7-3 to TRBJ1-1, with D tentatively TRBD1 (6 bases). The material sequenced was PBMCs or T cells enriched from blood (not recorded which). This CDR3 is CASSTGLNTEAFF. Here the CDR3 DNA reads TGTGCCAGCAGTACAGGGTTGAACACTGAAGCTTTCTTT.